Below, 18 T cell receptor beta chains from the same sample are listed, as sequenced in a study of cytomegalovirus exposure and HLA in healthy donors. It was with 60 Vbeta and 13 Jbeta primers that the PCR ran. Clones were read by immunoSEQ multiplex PCR, and TCRdb kept only the in-frame ones, dropping some. This sample contains approximately 80,000 clones. Sequenced input: PBMCs. These receptors were taken from a man between 18 and 29 years old in good health and CMV-seropositive.

The chain recombines TRBV27 with TRBJ1-2; 10 nucleotides align to TRBD1. Germline values: CDR1 MNHEY, CDR2 SMNVEV (reference sequence). The CDR3 runs 16 residues. With 2 bases clipped from V and 4 bases from J, the junction kept 7 bases outside the gene matches. The CDR3 sequence: CASSLVGTGAFYGYTF. The CDR3 DNA is TGTGCCAGCAGTTTAGTTGGGACAGGGGCTTTCTATGGCTACACCTTC.

V and J are TRBV5-4 and TRBJ1-6, with D uncertain. This CDR3 region has 12 residues. V gave up 7 bases and J gave up 7 bases, with 9 bases separating them. Looked up from germline, CDR1 is SGHNT and CDR2 is YYREEE (reference sequence). CDR3 region: CASGNGNSPLHF. The CDR3 nucleotides are TGTGCCAGCGGAAACGGGAATTCACCCCTCCACTTT.

The chain combines TRBV9 with TRBJ2-5; perhaps TRBD1 as D (6 bases). The J call may be in error: the DNA end matches TRBJ2-7 better. This CDR3 has 12 residues. The V gene's germline CDR1 is SGDLS and CDR2 YYNGEE. This CDR3 reads CASSVTGSEQYF. DNA for the CDR3: TGTGCCAGCAGCGTCACAGGGAGCGAGCAGTACTTC.

The chain carries TRBV30 and TRBJ1-2, with TRBD1 identical over 9 bases. Losses at the gene ends were 1 base for V and 8 bases for J; bases not matched to a gene: 5. Germline CDR1 reads GTSNPN; CDR2 reads SVGIG (reference sequence). This CDR3 region has 13 residues. Here the CDR3 DNA reads TGTGCCTGGAGTGACAGGGGGCAGGAAGGCTACACCTTC. Protein sequence: CAWSDRGQEGYTF. Complete variable domain (other parts from reference TRBV30 and TRBJ1-2): SQTIHQWPATLVQPVGSPLSLECTVEGTSNPNLYWYRQAAGRGLQLLFYSVGIGQISSEVPQNLSASRPQDRQFILSSKKLLLSDSGFYLCAWSDRGQEGYTFGSGTRLTVV.

The chain is built from TRBV4-2 and TRBJ1-1; D is undetermined. Germline values: CDR1 LGHNA, CDR2 YNFKEQ. V lost 0 bases to trimming and J lost 2 bases, with 4 bases between them. CDR3 length: 13 residues. CDR3: CASSQDSNTEAFF. The CDR3 nucleotides read TGTGCCAGCAGCCAAGACAGTAACACTGAAGCTTTCTTT.

The chain links TRBV7-2 to TRBJ1-3, with 9 bases matching TRBD1. The CDR3 sequence is 17 residues long. V shed 5 bases and J 2 bases; nucleotides not matched to a gene: 10. Germline assignment: CDR1 SGHTA and CDR2 FQGNSA. CDR3 region: CASSQTGTGRAGNTIYF. CDR3 in DNA: TGTGCCAGCAGCCAAACCGGGACAGGGAGGGCTGGAAACACCATATATTTT.

The J gene is TRBJ1-1, the V gene TRBV18; tentative D call: TRBD1 (5 bases). CDR1 KGHSH and CDR2 LQKENI come from the germline V gene. The CDR3 has 13 residues. Trimming took off 3 bases at V and 3 bases at J, with 8 bases between the two ends. The CDR3 loop is CASSPGAHTEAFF. CDR3 nucleotide sequence: TGTGCCAGCTCACCTGGGGCCCACACTGAAGCTTTCTTT.

The V and J genes are TRBV27 and TRBJ1-2; the D is unclear. This CDR3 contains 13 residues. Germline CDR1 reads MNHEY; CDR2 reads SMNVEV (reference sequence). V was trimmed by 5 bases and J by 7 bases, leaving 14 bases between them. The DNA of the CDR3 is TGTGCCAGCAGTCTCCGAATAACCGGTGGCTACACCTTC. Residues: CASSLRITGGYTF.

This chain connects TRBV27 to TRBJ2-2; possible D gene TRBD1, 5 bases. V was pared by 4 bases and J by 1 base, with 7 bases between. The CDR3 is 14 residues long. Germline CDR1 is MNHEY and CDR2 is SMNVEV (reference sequence). As DNA, the CDR3 is TGTGCCAGCAGTTCCGGACAGAACACCGGGGAGCTGTTTTTT. It specifies CASSSGQNTGELFF.

The gene calls are TRBV10-3 and TRBJ1-2, with TRBD1 identical over 8 bases. Germline V gene sequence: CDR1 ENHRY, CDR2 SYGVKD. Trimming took 5 bases from V and 6 from J; bases not matched to a gene: 8. This CDR3 has 14 amino acids. The CDR3: CAISSTGTGDGYTF. CDR3 sequence (DNA): TGTGCCATCAGTAGCACCGGGACAGGAGATGGCTACACCTTC.

V and J are TRBV6-1 and TRBJ2-2, with TRBD2 matching 15 bases. This CDR3 contains 16 residues. With 3 bases clipped from V and 7 bases from J, the junction kept 3 bases outside the gene matches. The germline CDR1 and CDR2 sequences are MNHNS and SASEGT. For the CDR3, the DNA is TGTGCCAGCAGTGATGGACTAGCGGGGGGGCTCGGGGAGCTGTTTTTT. The encoded protein is CASSDGLAGGLGELFF.

This sequence joins TRBV29-1 and TRBJ2-3; D may be TRBD1 (8 bases). CDR1 and CDR2 (germline): SQVTM, ANQGSEA. V lost 7 bases, J lost 5 bases, and 22 bases lay in between. This CDR3 has 15 amino acids. The CDR3 coding sequence is TGCAGCGCAACAGGGGGAGCGGGACGGGTAGATACGCAGTATTTT. Protein sequence: CSATGGAGRVDTQYF.

The V call is TRBV7-8, the J call TRBJ2-1, with D uncertain. This CDR3 contains 15 residues. CDR1 and CDR2 from the germline V gene are SGHVS and FQNEAQ. V shed 1 base and J shed 4 bases, with 11 bases lying between them. CDR3 protein: CASSLGRINYNEQFF. The CDR3 bases are TGTGCCAGCAGCTTAGGTAGAATCAATTACAATGAGCAGTTCTTC.

The chain carries TRBV5-6 and TRBJ1-1; 9 bases are a match to TRBD1. Trimming at V came to 1 base and at J to 1 base, leaving 5 bases not matched to a gene. Per germline, CDR1 SGHDT and CDR2 YYEEEE. CDR3 length: 16 amino acids. This CDR3 reads CASSLTGGAWNTEAFF. CDR3 coding DNA: TGTGCCAGCAGCTTGACAGGGGGCGCATGGAACACTGAAGCTTTCTTT.

The chain combines TRBV5-4 with TRBJ1-2, with D possibly TRBD1 on 5 matching bases. V was clipped by 0 bases and J by 6 bases, with 12 bases between them. Germline V gene sequence: CDR1 SGHNT, CDR2 YYREEE (reference sequence). The CDR3 totals 14 residues. CDR3 sequence (DNA): TGTGCCAGCAGCTTGGCTGGGTGGGGGGATGGCTACACCTTC. Protein: CASSLAGWGDGYTF. Full variable domain (rest looked up from reference TRBV5-4 and TRBJ1-2): ETGVTQSPTHLIKTRGQQVTLRCSSQSGHNTVSWYQQALGQGPQFIFQYYREEENGRGNFPPRFSGLQFPNYSSELNVNALELDDSALYLCASSLAGWGDGYTFGSGTRLTVV.

The CDR3 sequence: CASSLSPTGTGPYEQYF. The CDR3 DNA reads as TGTGCCAGCAGCTTAAGCCCGACCGGGACAGGACCCTACGAGCAGTACTTC. The chain carries TRBV5-4 and TRBJ2-7; 8 bases align to TRBD1. CDR3 length equals 17 residues. Germline values: CDR1 SGHNT, CDR2 YYREEE (reference sequence). V lost 2 bases and J lost 2; bases outside the gene matches: 12. Using reference TRBV5-4 and TRBJ2-7 for the parts outside the CDR3, the full variable domain is ETGVTQSPTHLIKTRGQQVTLRCSSQSGHNTVSWYQQALGQGPQFIFQYYREEENGRGNFPPRFSGLQFPNYSSELNVNALELDDSALYLCASSLSPTGTGPYEQYFGPGTRLTVT.

The chain recombines TRBV7-8 with TRBJ2-7; 9 nucleotides agree with TRBD1. Germline lookup yields CDR1 SGHVS and CDR2 FQNEAQ. The ends lost 1 base at V and 4 bases at J; junction bases unmatched: 5. This CDR3 contains 15 residues. The CDR3 DNA is TGTGCCAGCAGCTTAGAAGTGGGACAGGGATACGAGCAGTACTTC. Protein: CASSLEVGQGYEQYF.

V gene TRBV10-3 combines with J gene TRBJ1-1; D is possibly TRBD1 (5 bases). The CDR3 contains 16 residues. CDR1 is ENHRY, CDR2 SYGVKD, per germline. The V and J ends lost 6 bases and 2 bases respectively, with 19 bases between them. CDR3: CAIRLTPGIENTEAFF. The CDR3 coding sequence is TGTGCCATCAGGCTAACGCCAGGGATTGAAAACACTGAAGCTTTCTTT.